This T cell receptor beta chain was profiled in a study of blood T cell repertoires in COVID-19. On the study more broadly: From T cells, B-cell-depleted T cells, or PBMCs came the material, which was cDNA or gDNA.

Participant reports of clinical history set cohort assignment. In the authors' workflow: The authors estimated nucleated cell counts from reference gene primer amplification. Method: immunoSEQ multiplex PCR; TCRdb's copy keeps in-frame clones and lacks some. D and trimming come from the DNA, and the V and J calls and clone size come from that table. The sample contains 160,000 or so clones, around 82% of which appear only once. The J segment lost 4 bases and the V segment lost 7 bases, leaving 15 bases of the junction unmatched. The CDR3 runs to 17 residues. CDR1 is SGHAT and CDR2 is FQNNGV in the germline V gene.

The TCR originated in a man aged 35-49 years who had recovered from COVID-19. Sequencing was carried out using PBMCs or T cells enriched from blood (not recorded which). The chain uses TRBV11-2 and TRBJ2-3; the match to TRBD2 covers 9 bases. CDR3 sequence: CASTNRLRGGRADTQYF. CDR3 bases: TGTGCCAGCACCAATCGCTTGCGGGGGGGCCGAGCAGATACGCAGTATTTT.